The rows below give T cell receptor beta chains drawn from one sample of a study of lymphopenia after photon versus proton radiotherapy. TCRdb's copy holds only in-frame clones and misses some; the assay was immunoSEQ multiplex PCR. The sample carries 30,000 to 45,000 clones, about 93% recorded once. This material consisted of peripheral blood, taken from a patient treated with photon-based radiotherapy. The receptors originated from a man in his fifties or sixties with cholangiocarcinoma. The CDR3 runs from the conserved cysteine through the conserved F or W. D genes are given only for firm matches. Only some rows state a clone size, as once, few, many or a class for expanded clones.

cdr3_aa	cdr3_nt	v_call	j_call	clone_size	d_call
CASSLKGAGANVLTF	TGTGCCAGCAGCCTGAAGGGGGCTGGGGCCAACGTCCTGACTTTC	TRBV25-1	TRBJ2-6	-	-
CALDGSRGYTF	TGTGCCTTAGATGGCTCAAGGGGCTACACCTTC	TRBV2	TRBJ1-2	-	-
CASSSPGTGDRLGYEQYF	TGTGCCAGCAGCTCCCCCGGGACAGGGGATCGGTTGGGCTACGAGCAGTACTTC	TRBV28	TRBJ2-7	-	TRBD1
CASSLQAVGADYGYTF	TGTGCCAGCAGCCTCCAGGCGGTGGGGGCAGACTATGGCTACACCTTC	TRBV5-8	TRBJ1-2	-	-
CASSLGTGPPYEQYF	TGTGCCAGCAGCCTTGGGACAGGGCCCCCCTACGAGCAGTACTTC	TRBV14	TRBJ2-7	-	TRBD1
CASRFTGVGGELFF	TGTGCCAGCAGGTTCACAGGGGTGGGCGGGGAGCTGTTTTTT	TRBV6-1	TRBJ2-2	-	TRBD1
CASSPPALNAYTGELFF	TGTGCCAGCTCACCGCCAGCCCTTAACGCCTACACCGGGGAGCTGTTTTTT	TRBV18	TRBJ2-2	-	-
CASSGLDRLINTGELFF	TGTGCCAGCAGCGGACTGGACAGGCTCATAAACACCGGGGAGCTGTTTTTT	TRBV5-6	TRBJ2-2	-	TRBD1
CASSRTSGEGSYEQYF	TGTGCCAGCAGCCGCACCTCAGGAGAGGGCTCCTACGAGCAGTACTTC	TRBV4-2	TRBJ2-7	once	-
CASSIDLSAEAFF	TGTGCCAGTAGTATAGATCTAAGCGCTGAAGCTTTCTTT	TRBV19	TRBJ1-1	-	-
CSAGGGGGNTIYF	TGCAGCGCCGGCGGAGGGGGTGGAAACACCATATATTTT	TRBV29-1	TRBJ1-3	-	-
CASSIGRIRGMNQPQHF	TGTGCCAGTAGTATAGGTAGGATCCGAGGTATGAATCAGCCCCAGCATTTT	TRBV19	TRBJ1-5	-	-
CASRARTGELFF	TGCGCCAGCAGGGCGAGGACAGGGGAGCTGTTTTTT	TRBV5-1	TRBJ2-2	-	-
CASSFSYEQYF	TGTGCCAGCAGCTTTAGTTACGAGCAGTACTTC	TRBV5-5	TRBJ2-7	-	-
CASSPVQGDLGDTQYF	TGTGCCAGCAGCCCGGTCCAGGGCGACTTAGGGGATACGCAGTATTTT	TRBV28	TRBJ2-3	-	-
CASRDFLNTEAFF	TGTGCCAGCAGAGACTTTCTGAACACTGAAGCTTTCTTT	TRBV27	TRBJ1-1	-	-
CASSSPTSGTGELFF	TGCGCCAGCAGCTCCCCGACTAGCGGAACCGGGGAGCTGTTTTTT	TRBV5-1	TRBJ2-2	-	TRBD2
CASSLEDADPQETQYF	TGTGCCAGCAGCTTAGAGGATGCGGATCCCCAAGAGACCCAGTACTTC	TRBV7-8	TRBJ2-5	-	-
CASSQVLPVGPEYF	TGTGCCAGCAGCCAAGTTCTTCCAGTCGGCCCTGAGTATTTT	TRBV14	TRBJ2-3	-	-
CASSLYTGELFF	TGTGCCAGCAGCTTATACACCGGGGAGCTGTTTTTT	TRBV7-2	TRBJ2-2	-	-
CATDTGDSNQPQHF	TGTGCCACTGACACAGGGGATAGCAATCAGCCCCAGCATTTT	TRBV10-3	TRBJ1-5	medium-sized	TRBD1
CASSLVGPVAGANVLTF	TGTGCCAGCAGCTTAGTCGGGCCAGTCGCCGGGGCCAACGTCCTGACTTTC	TRBV7-8	TRBJ2-6	-	-
CASSPGGRGETQYF	TGTGCCAGCAGCCCTGGGGGCCGGGGTGAGACCCAGTACTTC	TRBV7-2	TRBJ2-5	-	-
CASTGTSTKWKQFF	TGCGCCAGCACGGGGACTAGCACTAAGTGGAAGCAGTTCTTC	TRBV5-1	TRBJ2-1	-	TRBD2
CASSSPSSGVAYEQYF	TGTGCCAGCAGCTCTCCCTCTAGCGGGGTCGCCTACGAGCAGTACTTC	TRBV5-4	TRBJ2-7	-	TRBD2
CASSLRTGSATDTQYF	TGTGCCAGTAGTCTACGGACAGGTTCTGCGACAGATACGCAGTATTTT	TRBV19	TRBJ2-3	-	TRBD1
CASSLWTGNTGELFF	TGCGCCAGCAGCTTGTGGACAGGGAACACCGGGGAGCTGTTTTTT	TRBV5-1	TRBJ2-2	-	TRBD1
CASRESGNEQYF	TGTGCCAGCAGGGAGTCGGGGAACGAGCAGTACTTC	TRBV6-6	TRBJ2-7	-	-
CASSPKWAGASTDTQYF	TGCGCCAGCAGCCCCAAGTGGGCGGGCGCTAGCACAGATACGCAGTATTTT	TRBV5-1	TRBJ2-3	once	-
CSVEGDYNEQFF	TGCAGCGTTGAAGGGGATTACAATGAGCAGTTCTTC	TRBV29-1	TRBJ2-1	-	-
CASSLGGRAAGNWETQYF	TGTGCCAGCAGCTTGGGTGGGAGGGCCGCGGGGAATTGGGAGACCCAGTACTTC	TRBV5-4	TRBJ2-5	-	TRBD2
CASSLVVGGWGDTGELFF	TGTGCCAGCAGCTTAGTAGTCGGAGGCTGGGGTGACACCGGGGAGCTGTTTTTT	TRBV7-9	TRBJ2-2	-	-
CASSAVGHNEQFF	TGTGCCAGTAGTGCAGTGGGGCACAATGAGCAGTTCTTC	TRBV19	TRBJ2-1	few	-
CASSSTGTSYNEQFF	TGTGCCAGCAGCTCGACTGGGACCTCATACAATGAGCAGTTCTTC	TRBV9	TRBJ2-1	-	-
CASSRLAGEHEQYF	TGCGCCAGCAGCCGACTAGCGGGAGAACACGAGCAGTACTTC	TRBV4-1	TRBJ2-7	-	TRBD2
CAISEFGPSGGEQYF	TGTGCCATCAGTGAGTTCGGGCCCTCGGGGGGCGAGCAGTACTTC	TRBV10-3	TRBJ2-7	-	TRBD2
CASSLDGPLNYGYTF	TGTGCCAGCAGCTTGGATGGACCGCTTAACTATGGCTACACCTTC	TRBV5-4	TRBJ1-2	-	-
CASSQVATGPYGYTF	TGCGCCAGCAGCCAAGTCGCGACAGGGCCCTATGGCTACACCTTC	TRBV4-3	TRBJ1-2	-	TRBD1
CASSEPSRRWYEQYF	TGTGCCAGCAGTGAGCCTAGCCGGAGGTGGTACGAGCAGTACTTC	TRBV6-1	TRBJ2-7	-	-
CASSLLTSGRPYEQYF	TGTGCCAGCAGCTTACTAACTAGCGGGAGACCCTACGAGCAGTACTTC	TRBV7-9	TRBJ2-7	-	TRBD2
CASSLDNRIYYGYTF	TGTGCCAGCAGCTTAGATAATCGCATCTACTATGGCTACACCTTC	TRBV11-3	TRBJ1-2	-	-
CASSLAPEDQETQYF	TGCGCCAGCAGCTTGGCCCCGGAGGATCAAGAGACCCAGTACTTC	TRBV5-1	TRBJ2-5	-	-
CATSRELTGENYGYTF	TGTGCCACCAGCAGAGAATTGACAGGGGAGAACTATGGCTACACCTTC	TRBV15	TRBJ1-2	-	TRBD1
CASVEGFVPGNTIYF	TGTGCCAGCGTAGAGGGATTTGTTCCTGGAAACACCATATATTTT	TRBV2	TRBJ1-3	-	-
CASLDRVTGELFF	TGTGCCAGCTTAGACAGGGTCACCGGGGAGCTGTTTTTT	TRBV27	TRBJ2-2	-	TRBD1
CASSPWGNEKLFF	TGTGCCAGCAGCCCCTGGGGTAATGAAAAACTGTTTTTT	TRBV14	TRBJ1-4	-	-
CASSPDSYTEAFF	TGCGCCAGCAGCCCGGACAGCTACACTGAAGCTTTCTTT	TRBV5-1	TRBJ1-1	-	-
CASSSTSGRAGEQFF	TGTGCCAGCAGCTCGACTAGCGGGAGGGCAGGTGAGCAGTTCTTC	TRBV7-2	TRBJ2-1	-	TRBD2
CASSLGTGTSPLHF	TGTGCCAGCAGCTTGGGGACAGGGACCTCACCCCTCCACTTT	TRBV5-6	TRBJ1-6	-	TRBD1
CASSQVYTSGRAGELFF	TGCGCCAGCAGCCAAGTTTATACTAGCGGGAGGGCCGGGGAGCTGTTTTTT	TRBV4-1	TRBJ2-2	-	TRBD2